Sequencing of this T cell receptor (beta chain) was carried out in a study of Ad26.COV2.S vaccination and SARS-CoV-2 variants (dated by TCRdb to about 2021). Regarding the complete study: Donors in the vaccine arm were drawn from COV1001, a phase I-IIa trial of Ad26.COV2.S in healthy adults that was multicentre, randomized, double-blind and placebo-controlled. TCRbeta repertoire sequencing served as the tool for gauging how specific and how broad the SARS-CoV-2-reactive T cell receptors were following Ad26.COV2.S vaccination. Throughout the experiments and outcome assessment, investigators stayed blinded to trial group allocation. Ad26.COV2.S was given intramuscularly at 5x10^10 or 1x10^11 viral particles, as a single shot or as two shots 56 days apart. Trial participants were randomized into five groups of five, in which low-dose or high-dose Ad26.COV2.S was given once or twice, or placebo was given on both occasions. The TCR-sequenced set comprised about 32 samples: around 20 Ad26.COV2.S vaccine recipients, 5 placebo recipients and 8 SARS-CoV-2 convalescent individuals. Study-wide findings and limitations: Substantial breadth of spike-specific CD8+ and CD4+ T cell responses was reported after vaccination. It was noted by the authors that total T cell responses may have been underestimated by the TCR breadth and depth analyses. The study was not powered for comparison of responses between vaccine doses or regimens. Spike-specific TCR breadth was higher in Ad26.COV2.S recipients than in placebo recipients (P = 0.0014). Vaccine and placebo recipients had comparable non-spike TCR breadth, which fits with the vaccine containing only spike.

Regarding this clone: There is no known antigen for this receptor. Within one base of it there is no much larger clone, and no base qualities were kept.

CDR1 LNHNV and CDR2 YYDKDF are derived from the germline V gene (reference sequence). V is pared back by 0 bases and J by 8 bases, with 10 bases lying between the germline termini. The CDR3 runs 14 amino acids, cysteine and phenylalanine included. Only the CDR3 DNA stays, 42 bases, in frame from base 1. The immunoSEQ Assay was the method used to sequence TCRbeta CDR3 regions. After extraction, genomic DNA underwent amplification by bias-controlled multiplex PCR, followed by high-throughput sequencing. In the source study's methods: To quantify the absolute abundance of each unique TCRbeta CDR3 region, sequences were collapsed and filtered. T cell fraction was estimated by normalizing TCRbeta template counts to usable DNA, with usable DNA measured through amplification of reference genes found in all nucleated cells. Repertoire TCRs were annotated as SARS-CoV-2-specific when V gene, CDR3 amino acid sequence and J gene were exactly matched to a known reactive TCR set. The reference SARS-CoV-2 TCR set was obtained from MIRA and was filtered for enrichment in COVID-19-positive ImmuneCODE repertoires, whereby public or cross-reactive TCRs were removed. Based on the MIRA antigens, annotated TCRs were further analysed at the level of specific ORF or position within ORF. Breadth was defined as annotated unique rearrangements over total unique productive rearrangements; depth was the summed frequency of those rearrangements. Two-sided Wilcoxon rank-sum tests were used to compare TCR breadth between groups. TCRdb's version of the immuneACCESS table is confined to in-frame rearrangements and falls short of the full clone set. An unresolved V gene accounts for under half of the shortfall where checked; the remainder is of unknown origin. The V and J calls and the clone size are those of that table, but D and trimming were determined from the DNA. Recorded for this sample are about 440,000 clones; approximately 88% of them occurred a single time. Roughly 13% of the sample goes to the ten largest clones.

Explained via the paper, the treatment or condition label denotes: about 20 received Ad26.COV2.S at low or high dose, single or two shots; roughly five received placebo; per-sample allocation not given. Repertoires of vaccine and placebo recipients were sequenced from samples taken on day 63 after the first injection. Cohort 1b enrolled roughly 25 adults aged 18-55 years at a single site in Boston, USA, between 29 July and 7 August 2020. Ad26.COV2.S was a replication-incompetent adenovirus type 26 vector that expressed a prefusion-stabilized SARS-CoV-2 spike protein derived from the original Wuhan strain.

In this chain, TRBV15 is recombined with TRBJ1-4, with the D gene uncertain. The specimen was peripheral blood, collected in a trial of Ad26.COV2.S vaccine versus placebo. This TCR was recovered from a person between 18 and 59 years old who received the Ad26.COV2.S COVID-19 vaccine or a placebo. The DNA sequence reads TGTGCCACCAGCAGAGACTTCGGGGAAGAAAAACTGTTTTTT. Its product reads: CATSRDFGEEKLFF.